This TCR beta chain was recovered during a study of early T cells in non-severe SARS-CoV-2 infection. On the study more broadly: Sequencing of bulk RNA from unsorted whole blood was done, without chain pairing.

This clonotype was observed at least ten times. Its matching antigen is unknown. Researchers tagged individual cDNA molecules with unique molecular identifiers. MiXCR, run by TCRdb on the 5' RACE reads, gives a single entry per CDR3 protein. This table holds around 30,000 distinct CDR3 sequences, roughly 5.1% found once. Trimming took 4 bases from V and 2 from J, leaving 15 bases between them. Per germline, CDR1 SGDLS and CDR2 YYNGEE. This CDR3 region has 15 residues. General study points: VDJdb matching, biased toward anti-spike CD8 responses, missed private and CD4 specificities.

Sequencing was carried out using whole blood. The chain couples TRBV9 to TRBJ2-5; tentatively, D is TRBD1 or TRBD2 (5 bases each). This receptor was identified in an adult who was a healthcare worker with PCR-confirmed SARS-CoV-2 infection or an uninfected control (not recorded which). CDR3 nucleotides: TGTGCCAGCAGCAGATGGGACGGCCGACAAGAGACCCAGTACTTC. Residues: CASSRWDGRQETQYF.